The 14 T cell receptor beta chains in this list originate from one sample, sequenced in a study of CXCR3-negative and CXCR3-positive naive CD8 T cells. Study-wide results and limits: Compared with CXCR3-negative naive cells, CXCR3-positive naive cells showed more hydrophobic TRB CDR3s.

The authors made the TRB cDNA libraries by 5' RACE using UMI labels. TCRdb reprocessed the 5' RACE reads; each CDR3 protein has one entry and no DNA is given. This sample contains about 140,000 distinct CDR3 sequences. No antigen has been identified for these receptors. Sequenced material: naive CXCR3+ CD8+ T cells from blood. The sample's subset: CD45RO-CCR7+CD27+CD95- naive CD8+ T cells expressing CXCR3 (TNR3+). The receptors were sampled from a human donor in good health. Some clones in this sample may be carry-over from other donors' samples.

J is TRBJ2-7 and V is TRBV20-1. This CDR3 is built from 14 residues. Germline V gene data show CDR1 as DFQATT and CDR2 as SNEGSKA (reference sequence). The CDR3 is CSARVLASSYEQYF.

The chain couples TRBV4-1 to TRBJ2-1. The germline gives CDR1 MGHRA, CDR2 YSYEKL. The CDR3 loop spans 15 amino acids. CDR3 protein: CASSHTDGSYNEQFF.

V and J are TRBV6-1 and TRBJ2-1; TCRdb indicates TRBD1, and absent DNA this call remains unverified. CDR3 length: 13 residues. Germline V CDR1 and CDR2: MNHNS, SASEGT. CDR3 sequence reads: CAARDRAYNEQFF.

J is TRBJ2-6 and V is TRBV15; the D call from TCRdb, TRBD2, cannot be confirmed without DNA. CDR3 length equals 17 residues. CDR1 LNHNV and CDR2 YYDKDF come from the germline V gene (reference sequence). The CDR3 reads CATSLSDGLAGANVLTF. The full variable domain, completed using reference TRBV15 and TRBJ2-6, is DAMVIQNPRYQVTQFGKPVTLSCSQTLNHNVMYWYQQKSSQAPKLLFHYYDKDFNNEADTPDNFQSRRPNTSFCFLDIRSPGLGDTAMYLCATSLSDGLAGANVLTFGAGSRLTVL.

The rearrangement uses TRBV12-3 or TRBV12-4 and TRBJ2-5; TCRdb's D call, TRBD2, is unchecked because there is no DNA. CDR3 size: 15 residues. This CDR3 is CASSLSAGARETQYF.

This chain links TRBV6-6 with TRBJ2-7; TCRdb's D gene call, TRBD1, goes unchecked for lack of DNA. CDR1 and CDR2 from the germline V gene are MNHNY and SVGAGI (reference sequence). This CDR3 is 14 amino acids long. CDR3 sequence: CASSYRDSSYEQYF.

The chain links TRBV29-1 to TRBJ2-5; TCRdb's D call, TRBD2, is unchecked because there is no DNA. CDR1 is SQVTM, CDR2 ANQGSEA, per germline. The CDR3 extends over 14 amino acids. CDR3 residues: CSVEGVVLQETQYF.

The genes are TRBV28 and TRBJ1-1. Germline values: CDR1 MDHEN, CDR2 SYDVKM. The CDR3 runs 15 residues. The CDR3 region is CASSSRGIVNTEAFF.

The chain combines TRBV12-3 or TRBV12-4 with TRBJ2-7; the D call of TRBD2 rests on TCRdb alone, since no DNA is present to check it. The CDR3 is 15 residues long. CDR3 loop: CASSSRGLADYEQYF.

CDR3 protein: CATSRGFSEDSGNTIYF. The rearrangement uses TRBV15 and TRBJ1-3. This CDR3 has 17 residues. The germline V gene has CDR1 LNHNV and CDR2 YYDKDF (reference sequence).

The V gene is TRBV27, the J gene TRBJ2-3. CDR3 length: 14 residues. CDR1 and CDR2 from the germline V gene are MNHEY and SMNVEV (reference sequence). The CDR3 is CASQRLSSTDTQYF.

This chain joins TRBV7-9 and TRBJ2-3; the D call from TCRdb, TRBD1, cannot be confirmed without DNA. Germline V CDR1 and CDR2: SEHNR, FQNEAQ (reference sequence). This CDR3 comprises 16 residues. CDR3 protein: CASSYLSGEDPYEQYF. Full variable domain (rest looked up from reference TRBV7-9 and TRBJ2-3): DTGVSQNPRHKITKRGQNVTFRCDPISEHNRLYWYRQTLGQGPEFLTYFQNEAQLEKSRLLSDRFSAERPKGSFSTLEIQRTEQGDSAMYLCASSYLSGEDPYEQYFGPGTRLTVL.

The J gene is TRBJ2-3, the V gene TRBV12-3 or TRBV12-4; TCRdb indicates TRBD1, and absent DNA this call remains unverified. The CDR3 is made up of 15 amino acids. The chain's CDR3 is CASSPRGDGTDTQYF.

J is TRBJ2-7 and V is TRBV29-1; lacking DNA, the TRBD1 call made by TCRdb goes unchecked. CDR1 is SQVTM, CDR2 ANQGSEA, per germline. This CDR3 contains 13 residues. CDR3 protein: CSGWGPAAGEQYF.